This passage covers 20 T cell receptor beta chains from one sample sequenced in a study of cytomegalovirus exposure and HLA in healthy donors. 13 Jbeta primers and 60 Vbeta primers were used for the PCR. The assay was immunoSEQ multiplex PCR, and TCRdb's table has in-frame clones only and misses some. The sample lists about 200,000 clones, approximately 85% seen once, with 5.5% to 7.5% in the top ten. Sequenced sample: PBMCs. The origin of the receptors is a woman aged 50 to 60 in good health and CMV-seropositive.

The V and J genes are TRBV11-2 and TRBJ2-1; 9 nucleotides align to TRBD2. Germline V gene data show CDR1 as SGHAT and CDR2 as FQNNGV. V trimming: 5 bases; J trimming: 6 bases; junction bases outside the gene matches: 8. This CDR3 is built from 15 residues. Here the CDR3 reads CASSHGREGPNEQFF. CDR3 nucleotide sequence: TGTGCCAGCAGCCACGGGCGGGAGGGCCCCAATGAGCAGTTCTTC.

The chain couples TRBV5-4 to TRBJ2-3; 9 bases are shared with TRBD2. CDR1 and CDR2 from the germline V gene are SGHNT and YYREEE (reference sequence). The CDR3 spans 16 residues. Trimming took 4 bases from V and 0 from J; bases not matched to a gene: 6. CDR3 DNA sequence: TGTGCCAGCAGCCCGGGGACTAGCCGTAGCACAGATACGCAGTATTTT. This gives the protein CASSPGTSRSTDTQYF. The full variable domain, its missing parts supplied by reference TRBV5-4 and TRBJ2-3, is ETGVTQSPTHLIKTRGQQVTLRCSSQSGHNTVSWYQQALGQGPQFIFQYYREEENGRGNFPPRFSGLQFPNYSSELNVNALELDDSALYLCASSPGTSRSTDTQYFGPGTRLTVL.

This clone was counted between two and nine times. The CDR3 reads CASSQGWARGNEQFF. CDR3 nucleotides: TGTGCCAGCAGCCAAGGATGGGCGAGGGGGAATGAGCAGTTCTTC. The chain employs TRBV4-2 and TRBJ2-1; TRBD1 might be the D (6 bases). Trimming cost V 1 base and J 7 bases, with 14 bases left between them. This CDR3 has 15 residues. The germline CDR1 and CDR2 sequences are LGHNA and YNFKEQ.

This chain links TRBV9 with TRBJ2-1; possible D gene TRBD1, 5 bases. CDR3 length: 14 residues. The germline CDR1 and CDR2 sequences are SGDLS and YYNGEE. The V end was cut by 0 bases, the J end by 8 bases, with 12 bases between. In nucleotides, the CDR3 is TGTGCCAGCAGCGTAGGGGGCCGCCCCCATGAGCAGTTCTTC. It yields the protein CASSVGGRPHEQFF.

This clone was counted a few times. J is TRBJ2-3 and V is TRBV6-5; a possible D gene is TRBD2 (6 bases). Trimming stripped 7 bases from V and 0 bases from J, with 14 bases between. Germline lookup yields CDR1 MNHEY and CDR2 SVGAGI. The CDR3 is made up of 15 amino acids. The CDR3 DNA follows: TGTGCCAGCACCCATAGCGGAGGGAGCACAGATACGCAGTATTTT. Translating gives CASTHSGGSTDTQYF.

For this clone: At the DNA level, this CDR3 is encoded by other sequences in the same sample as well. The rearrangement joins TRBV6-5 to TRBJ2-2; 8 nucleotides match TRBD2. Germline V CDR1 and CDR2: MNHEY, SVGAGI. The CDR3 extends over 14 amino acids. The V and J ends lost 5 bases and 3 bases, in that order; junction bases with no gene match: 2. CDR3: CASSGTRDTGELFF. DNA for the CDR3: TGTGCCAGCAGTGGGACTAGGGACACCGGGGAGCTGTTTTTT.

This sequence joins TRBV6-5 and TRBJ2-7; 10 bases are shared with TRBD1. The length of the CDR3 is 14 residues. Germline V gives CDR1 MNHEY, CDR2 SVGAGI. The V and J ends lost 4 bases and 8 bases, in that order; junction bases with no gene match: 8. For the CDR3, the DNA is TGTGCCAGCAGTTCCGGGACAGGGGCGATTAAGCAGTACTTC. Its translation: CASSSGTGAIKQYF.

The chain combines TRBV27 with TRBJ1-5; D gene ambiguous. This CDR3 has 12 residues. Germline CDR1 MNHEY, CDR2 SMNVEV (reference sequence). The ends were cut back, 8 bases at V and 2 bases at J, with 7 bases in the middle. The CDR3 nucleotides are TGTGCCAGCTGGAGGGGCAATCAGCCCCAGCATTTT. This codes for CASWRGNQPQHF.

The chain has TRBV29-1 and TRBJ1-4, with 10 bases that match TRBD1. Germline V gene data show CDR1 as SQVTM and CDR2 as ANQGSEA. Trimming at V came to 6 bases and at J to 8 bases, leaving 6 bases not matched to a gene. This CDR3 is built from 13 residues. The CDR3 sequence: CSVRQGAGEKLFF. The CDR3 DNA reads TGCAGCGTGAGACAGGGGGCGGGGGAAAAACTGTTTTTT.

This clone was seen a few times. The rearrangement links TRBV5-1 to TRBJ2-7; 12 positions agree with TRBD2. This CDR3 has 17 amino acids. From germline, CDR1 is SGHRS and CDR2 YFSETQ. The junction had 10 bases not matched to a gene; V was cut back by 6 bases and J by 0 bases. As DNA, the CDR3 is TGCGCCAGCAAGATGACTAGCGGGAGAGAGGGCTCCTACGAGCAGTACTTC. This codes for CASKMTSGREGSYEQYF.

The rearrangement links TRBV15 to TRBJ2-2; D may be TRBD2 (5 bases). V lost 1 base and J lost 1, with 7 bases in between. CDR3 length: 15 amino acids. CDR1 and CDR2 from the germline V gene are LNHNV and YYDKDF (reference sequence). The CDR3 reads CATSRGGGNTGELFF. For the CDR3, the DNA is TGTGCCACCAGCAGAGGAGGAGGGAACACCGGGGAGCTGTTTTTT. Drawing the rest from reference TRBV15 and TRBJ2-2, the complete variable domain is DAMVIQNPRYQVTQFGKPVTLSCSQTLNHNVMYWYQQKSSQAPKLLFHYYDKDFNNEADTPDNFQSRRPNTSFCFLDIRSPGLGDTAMYLCATSRGGGNTGELFFGEGSRLTVL.

With respect to this clone: Other nucleotide sequences in the sample specify the same CDR3. This chain connects TRBV10-3 to TRBJ2-3; 11 positions agree with TRBD2. The CDR3 length is 17 residues. In germline, CDR1 is ENHRY, CDR2 SYGVKD. The V and J ends lost 5 bases and 1 base, in that order; junction bases with no gene match: 8. The CDR3 nucleotides read TGTGCCATCAGTCTAACAGGGACTAGCGGAGGCACAGATACGCAGTATTTT. Translation gives CAISLTGTSGGTDTQYF.

This clone occurred a few times. The rearrangement links TRBV18 to TRBJ1-1, with D perhaps TRBD1 (5 bases). Germline V gene sequence: CDR1 KGHSH, CDR2 LQKENI. The CDR3 totals 13 residues. V dropped 2 bases and J dropped 7 bases, with 11 bases sitting between them. CDR3 loop: CASSPDSWGEAFF. The CDR3 DNA sequence: TGTGCCAGCTCACCAGACAGTTGGGGTGAAGCTTTCTTT.

The chain employs TRBV5-4 and TRBJ2-7, with 7 bases matching TRBD1. V lost 4 bases and J lost 1; bases outside the gene matches: 2. Germline CDR1 and CDR2: SGHNT and YYREEE (reference sequence). This CDR3 contains 13 residues. CDR3 protein: CASSTTGSYEQYF. The CDR3 coding sequence is TGTGCCAGCAGCACGACAGGGTCCTACGAGCAGTACTTC.

The CDR3 sequence: CASSISGPWGRGGYTF. The CDR3 DNA reads TGTGCCAGCAGCATCTCCGGGCCCTGGGGGAGGGGTGGCTACACCTTC. The V and J genes are TRBV7-9 and TRBJ1-2; D possibly corresponds to TRBD1 (5 bases). Germline CDR1 SEHNR, CDR2 FQNEAQ (reference sequence). This CDR3 contains 16 residues. V lost 5 bases and J lost 7, with 23 bases in between. Based on the CDR3 plus reference TRBV7-9 and TRBJ1-2, the full variable domain is DTGVSQNPRHKITKRGQNVTFRCDPISEHNRLYWYRQTLGQGPEFLTYFQNEAQLEKSRLLSDRFSAERPKGSFSTLEIQRTEQGDSAMYLCASSISGPWGRGGYTFGSGTRLTVV.

The chain has TRBV10-3 and TRBJ2-7; 11 nucleotides agree with TRBD1. V trimming: 6 bases; J trimming: 4 bases; junction bases outside the gene matches: 5. Germline V lookup: CDR1 ENHRY, CDR2 SYGVKD. The CDR3 consists of 14 residues. The CDR3 DNA reads as TGTGCCATCAGGGGGGACAGGGGGTTTTACGAGCAGTACTTC. Its translation is CAIRGDRGFYEQYF.

In regard to this clone: One end of the junction fails to match germline, which may point to a read error. J is TRBJ2-3 and V is TRBV7-9, with 11 nucleotides matching TRBD2. The germline V gene has CDR1 SEHNR and CDR2 FQNEAQ (reference sequence). The CDR3 has 17 amino acids. This CDR3 is CASSLAQTSGVTDTQYF. The CDR3 nucleotides are TGTGCCAGCAGCCTAGCTCAGACTAGCGGGGTCACAGATACGCAGTATTTT.

This chain links TRBV29-1 with TRBJ2-3; 7 nucleotides match TRBD2. The CDR3 totals 14 residues. V shed 7 bases and J 0 bases; nucleotides not matched to a gene: 7. CDR1 is SQVTM, CDR2 ANQGSEA, per germline. The CDR3 region is CSAGSGGSTDTQYF. The CDR3 DNA is TGCAGCGCGGGGTCCGGGGGGAGCACAGATACGCAGTATTTT.

The chain uses TRBV12-1 and TRBJ2-2; the table names TRBD2, a call not compared with the DNA. TRBV12-1 is classified as a pseudogene. This CDR3 is built from 19 residues. The CDR3 DNA reads TGTGCCAGCAGCCCCCTGTCTAGCGGGAGGCCTCGGAACACCGGGGAGCTGTTTTTT. Translation gives CASSPLSSGRPRNTGELFF.

A few counts support this clone. The chain uses TRBV29-1 and TRBJ2-3; no firm D call. CDR3 size: 12 residues. The V and J ends lost 4 bases and 0 bases respectively, with 5 bases between them. Germline V gives CDR1 SQVTM, CDR2 ANQGSEA. For the CDR3, the DNA is TGCAGCGTTGTCACTAGCACAGATACGCAGTATTTT. It encodes CSVVTSTDTQYF.